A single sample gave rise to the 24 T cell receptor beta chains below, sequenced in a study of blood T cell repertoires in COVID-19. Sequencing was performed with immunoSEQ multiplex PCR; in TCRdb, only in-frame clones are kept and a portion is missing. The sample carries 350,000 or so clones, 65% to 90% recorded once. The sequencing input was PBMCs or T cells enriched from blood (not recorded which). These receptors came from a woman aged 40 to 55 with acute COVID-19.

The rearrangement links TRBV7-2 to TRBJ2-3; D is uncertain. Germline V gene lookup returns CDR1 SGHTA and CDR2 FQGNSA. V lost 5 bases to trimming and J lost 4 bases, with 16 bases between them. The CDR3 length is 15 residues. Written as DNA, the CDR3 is TGTGCCAGCAGCCCATTCGGAGTCGCAGCAGATACGCAGTATTTT. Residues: CASSPFGVAADTQYF.

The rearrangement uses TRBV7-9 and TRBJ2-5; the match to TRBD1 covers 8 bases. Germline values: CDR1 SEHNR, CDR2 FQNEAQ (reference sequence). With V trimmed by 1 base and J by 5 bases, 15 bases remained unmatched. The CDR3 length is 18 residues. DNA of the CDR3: TGTGCCAGCAGCTTAGGGTCTTTGAGACAGGGGATCGTTGAGACCCAGTACTTC. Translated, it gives CASSLGSLRQGIVETQYF.

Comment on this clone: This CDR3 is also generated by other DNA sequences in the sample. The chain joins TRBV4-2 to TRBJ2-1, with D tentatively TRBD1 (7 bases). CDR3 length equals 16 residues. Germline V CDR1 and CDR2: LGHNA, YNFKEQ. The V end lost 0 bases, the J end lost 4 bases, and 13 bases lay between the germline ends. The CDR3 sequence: CASSQDLAGGYNEQFF. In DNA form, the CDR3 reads TGTGCCAGCAGCCAAGATCTCGCAGGGGGGTACAATGAGCAGTTCTTC.

CDR3 sequence (DNA): TGTGCCAGCAGTTTGGCACAGGGTTTTTCCGGTCCTAGCAATCAGCCCCAGCATTTT. It is translated as CASSLAQGFSGPSNQPQHF. The V gene is TRBV28, the J gene TRBJ1-5; D perhaps matches TRBD1 (6 bases). The CDR3 contains 19 residues. V lost 3 bases, J lost 0 bases, and 21 bases lay in between. The germline V gene has CDR1 MDHEN and CDR2 SYDVKM.

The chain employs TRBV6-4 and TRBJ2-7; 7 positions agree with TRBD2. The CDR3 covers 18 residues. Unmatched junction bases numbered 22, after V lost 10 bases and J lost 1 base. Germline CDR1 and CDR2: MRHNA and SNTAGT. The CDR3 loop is CATHPAAGVLIGSYEQYF. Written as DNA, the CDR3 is TGTGCCACCCACCCCGCGGCGGGAGTCCTTATAGGTTCCTACGAGCAGTACTTC.

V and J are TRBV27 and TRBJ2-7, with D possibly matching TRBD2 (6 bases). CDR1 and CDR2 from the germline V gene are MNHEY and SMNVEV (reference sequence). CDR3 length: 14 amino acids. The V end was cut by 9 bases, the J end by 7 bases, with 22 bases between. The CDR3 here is CASRSVGGSQEQYF. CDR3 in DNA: TGTGCCAGTCGATCCGTGGGGGGATCTCAGGAGCAGTACTTC.

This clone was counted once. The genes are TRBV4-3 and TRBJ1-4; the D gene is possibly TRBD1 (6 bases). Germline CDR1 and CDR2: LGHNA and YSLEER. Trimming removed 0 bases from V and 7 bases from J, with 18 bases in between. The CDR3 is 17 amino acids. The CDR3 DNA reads TGCGCCAGCAGCCAAGAACCTCGGACAGCCCCTGGTGAAAAACTGTTTTTT. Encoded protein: CASSQEPRTAPGEKLFF.

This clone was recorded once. As DNA, the CDR3 is TGTGCCAGCAGCTATCTGACAGGGGGAAGCTACACCTTC. It yields the protein CASSYLTGGSYTF. The genes are TRBV28 and TRBJ1-2, with TRBD1 matching 9 bases. This CDR3 has 13 amino acids. V lost 6 bases and J lost 9; bases outside the gene matches: 8. Germline V CDR1 and CDR2: MDHEN, SYDVKM.

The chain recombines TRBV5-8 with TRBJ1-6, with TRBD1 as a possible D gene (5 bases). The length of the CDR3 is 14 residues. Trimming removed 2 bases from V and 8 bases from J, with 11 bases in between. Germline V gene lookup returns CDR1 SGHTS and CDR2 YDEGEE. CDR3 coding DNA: TGTGCCAGCAGCTTTATGGACACTCATTCACCCCTCCACTTT. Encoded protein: CASSFMDTHSPLHF.

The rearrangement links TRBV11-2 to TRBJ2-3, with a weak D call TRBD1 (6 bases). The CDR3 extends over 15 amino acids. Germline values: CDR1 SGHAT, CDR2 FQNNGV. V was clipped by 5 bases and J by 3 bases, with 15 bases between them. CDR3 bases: TGTGCCAGCAGCCCCACAGGGAAAGGAACAGATACGCAGTATTTT. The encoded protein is CASSPTGKGTDTQYF.

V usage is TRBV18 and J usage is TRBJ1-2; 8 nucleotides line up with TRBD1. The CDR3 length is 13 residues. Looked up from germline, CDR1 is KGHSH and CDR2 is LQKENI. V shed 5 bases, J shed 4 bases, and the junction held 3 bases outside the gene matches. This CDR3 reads CASSRGQGYGYTF. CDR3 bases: TGTGCCAGCTCAAGAGGACAGGGCTATGGCTACACCTTC.

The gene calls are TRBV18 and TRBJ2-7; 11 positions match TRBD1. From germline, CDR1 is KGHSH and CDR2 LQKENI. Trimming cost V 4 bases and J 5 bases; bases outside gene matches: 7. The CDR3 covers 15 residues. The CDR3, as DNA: TGTGCCAGCTCACTGGACAGGGGGCTAGTCGACGAGCAGTACTTC. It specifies CASSLDRGLVDEQYF.

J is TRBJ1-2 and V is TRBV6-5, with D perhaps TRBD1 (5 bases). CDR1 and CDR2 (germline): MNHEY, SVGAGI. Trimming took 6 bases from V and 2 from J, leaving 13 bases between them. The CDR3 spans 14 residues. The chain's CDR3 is CASSPRVGNYGYTF. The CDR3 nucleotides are TGTGCCAGCAGCCCCAGGGTGGGGAACTATGGCTACACCTTC.

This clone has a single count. In nucleotides, the CDR3 is TGTGCCAGCAGTGAAGGGCCGAGACAGGGCTCCGGGGAGCTGTTTTTT. Translation: CASSEGPRQGSGELFF. The chain combines TRBV6-1 with TRBJ2-2, with 7 bases aligning to TRBD1. The CDR3 runs 16 residues. Germline V gene lookup returns CDR1 MNHNS and CDR2 SASEGT. The V segment lost 1 base and the J segment 6 bases; nucleotides outside the gene matches: 8.

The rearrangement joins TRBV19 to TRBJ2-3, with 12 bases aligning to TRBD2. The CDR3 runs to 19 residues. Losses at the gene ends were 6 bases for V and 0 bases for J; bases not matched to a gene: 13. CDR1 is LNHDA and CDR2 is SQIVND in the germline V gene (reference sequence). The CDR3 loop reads CASSSDRGGLAGSTDTQYF. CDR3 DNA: TGTGCCAGTAGCTCGGACAGGGGGGGACTAGCGGGTAGCACAGATACGCAGTATTTT.

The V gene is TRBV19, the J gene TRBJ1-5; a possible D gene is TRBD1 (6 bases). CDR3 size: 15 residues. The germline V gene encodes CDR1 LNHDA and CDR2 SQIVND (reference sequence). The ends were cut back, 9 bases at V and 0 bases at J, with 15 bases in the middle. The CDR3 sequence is CASQKTGFSNQPQHF. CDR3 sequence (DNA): TGTGCCAGCCAAAAGACAGGATTTAGCAATCAGCCCCAGCATTTT.

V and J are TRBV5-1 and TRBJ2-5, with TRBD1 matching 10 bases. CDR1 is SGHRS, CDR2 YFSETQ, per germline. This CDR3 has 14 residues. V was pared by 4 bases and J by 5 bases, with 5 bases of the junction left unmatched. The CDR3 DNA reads TGCGCCAGCAGCGTGGGACAGGGGTACGAGACCCAGTACTTC. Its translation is CASSVGQGYETQYF.

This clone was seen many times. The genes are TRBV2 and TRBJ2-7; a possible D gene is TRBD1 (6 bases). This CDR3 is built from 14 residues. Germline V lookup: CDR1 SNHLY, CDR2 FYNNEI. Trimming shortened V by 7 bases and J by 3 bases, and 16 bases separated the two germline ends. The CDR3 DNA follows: TGTGCCAGCACGCAGACAGGAATATACTACGAGCAGTACTTC. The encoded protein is CASTQTGIYYEQYF.

Written as DNA, the CDR3 is TGTGCCAGCAGTTACGGTTATGACGGGGGCTACACCTTC. Translating it yields CASSYGYDGGYTF. V is TRBV6-2 or TRBV6-3 and J is TRBJ1-2; D ambiguous. The CDR3 loop spans 13 amino acids. Trimming cost V 2 bases and J 8 bases, with 12 bases left between them. Germline V gene sequence: CDR1 MNHEY, CDR2 SVGEGT.

CDR3 bases: TGTGCCAGCAGCTTAGTACGGGGTCTAGGAGGTAACAATGAGCAGTTCTTC. Translated: CASSLVRGLGGNNEQFF. This rearrangement joins TRBV7-9 to TRBJ2-1; TRBD2 might be the D (5 bases). The CDR3 runs to 17 residues. Germline V gives CDR1 SEHNR, CDR2 FQNEAQ (reference sequence). Trimming removed 1 base at V and 5 bases at J, with 18 bases between.

CDR3 in DNA: TGTGCCAGCAGCTTACAGAACACTGAAGCTTTCTTT. Amino acids: CASSLQNTEAFF. The chain carries TRBV5-4 and TRBJ1-1; D is ambiguous. Trimming removed 2 bases at V and 1 base at J, with 3 bases between. The CDR3 contains 12 residues. The germline V gene encodes CDR1 SGHNT and CDR2 YYREEE (reference sequence).

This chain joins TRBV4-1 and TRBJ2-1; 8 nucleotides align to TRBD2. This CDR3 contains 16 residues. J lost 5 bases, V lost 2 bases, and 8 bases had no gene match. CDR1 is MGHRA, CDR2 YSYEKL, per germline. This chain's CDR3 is CASSQPPGLGDNEQFF. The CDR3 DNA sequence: TGCGCCAGCAGCCAACCACCGGGACTAGGGGACAATGAGCAGTTCTTC.

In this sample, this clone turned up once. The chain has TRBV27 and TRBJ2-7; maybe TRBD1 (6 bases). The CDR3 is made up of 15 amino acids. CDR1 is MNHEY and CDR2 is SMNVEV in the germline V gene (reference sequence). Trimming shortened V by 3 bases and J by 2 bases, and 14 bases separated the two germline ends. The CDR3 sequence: CASSLGQGNPYEQYF. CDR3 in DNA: TGTGCCAGCAGTTTGGGGCAGGGGAACCCCTACGAGCAGTACTTC.

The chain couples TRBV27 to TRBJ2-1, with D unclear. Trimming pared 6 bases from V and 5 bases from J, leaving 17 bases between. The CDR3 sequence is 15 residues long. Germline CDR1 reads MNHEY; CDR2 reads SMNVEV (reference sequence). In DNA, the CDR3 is TGTGCCAGCAGCCCTAGACTCTTAACTCACAATGAGCAGTTCTTC. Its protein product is CASSPRLLTHNEQFF.